This TCR beta chain was sequenced during a study of neoadjuvant anti-PD-1 for oral cavity cancer. CDR1 and CDR2 (germline): MNHEY, SMNVEV (reference sequence). The CDR3 loop spans 13 amino acids. V dropped 8 bases and J dropped 6 bases, with 14 bases sitting between them. The time point denotes: after neoadjuvant nivolumab, at surgical resection. Patients had newly diagnosed, untreated stage II-IVA oral cavity squamous cell carcinoma. Profiled with immunoSEQ multiplex PCR; TCRdb holds only in-frame clones, not every one. Counted here are some 29,000 clones, more than 65% occurring once; the ten biggest clones make up under 3.5%.

The chain links TRBV27 to TRBJ2-1; D is unresolved. The source of this sequence is a person aged 35-80 years with oral cavity squamous cell carcinoma. Source: PBMCs, taken after nivolumab (anti-PD-1) treatment. The CDR3 bases are TGTGCCAGCCGCCGATTCGAGCGCAATGAGCAGTTCTTC. This translates into CASRRFERNEQFF.